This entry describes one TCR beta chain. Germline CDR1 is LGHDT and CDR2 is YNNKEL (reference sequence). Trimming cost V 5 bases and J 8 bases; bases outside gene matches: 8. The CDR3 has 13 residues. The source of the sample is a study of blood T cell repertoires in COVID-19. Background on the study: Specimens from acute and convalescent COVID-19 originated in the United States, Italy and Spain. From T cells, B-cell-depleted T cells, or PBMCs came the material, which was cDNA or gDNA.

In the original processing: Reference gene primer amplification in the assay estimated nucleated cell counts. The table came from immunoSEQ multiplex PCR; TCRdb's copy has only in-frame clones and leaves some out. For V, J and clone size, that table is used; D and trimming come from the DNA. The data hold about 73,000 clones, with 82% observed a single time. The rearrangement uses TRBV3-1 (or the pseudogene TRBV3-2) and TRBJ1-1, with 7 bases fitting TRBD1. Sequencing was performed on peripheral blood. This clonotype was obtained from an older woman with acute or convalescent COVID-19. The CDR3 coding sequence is TGTGCCAGCAGCGAGCGCCAACAGGGGGAAGCTTTCTTT. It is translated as CASSERQQGEAFF.